This is a list of T cell receptor beta chains from one sample in a study of cytomegalovirus exposure and HLA in healthy donors. The table came from immunoSEQ multiplex PCR; TCRdb's copy has only in-frame clones and leaves some out. The sample lists under 150,000 clones; 80% were seen once. The sequenced sample consisted of PBMCs. These receptors came from a man younger than 40 in good health and CMV-seronegative. Each CDR3 is given with its conserved first and last residue. The D gene is left open where the match is weak. Size values are once, few and many counts, or a class for expanded clones, and some rows have none.

>TRBJ1-5|TRBV28|.|TRBD1
TGTGCCAGCAGTTACGACAGGGGGCAGCCCCAGCATTTT
CASSYDRGQPQHF
>TRBJ1-2|TRBV4-1|.|.
TGCGCCAGCAGCCGTGACTTCCAGCCGGGCTACACCTTC
CASSRDFQPGYTF
>TRBJ1-2|TRBV4-1|.|.
TGCGCCAGCAGCCAAGTAGGGGGTAACTATGGCTACACCTTC
CASSQVGGNYGYTF
>TRBJ2-7|TRBV21-1|.|.
TGTGCCAGCAGTGAAGGACCGACTAGCGGGAGAACGTACGAGCAGTACTTC
CASSEGPTSGRTYEQYF
>TRBJ1-1|TRBV14|.|TRBD1
TGTGCCAGCAGCCAAGGACTCGGACAGGGGATCACTGAAGCTTTCTTT
CASSQGLGQGITEAFF
>TRBJ2-7|TRBV7-6|few|TRBD2
TGTGCCAGCAGCTTAGCCCCGGCTGTAGGCGGGGGGGCGGGGTACGAGCAGTACTTC
CASSLAPAVGGGAGYEQYF
>TRBJ2-2|TRBV2|.|.
TGTGCCAGCAATCTGGGACAAATACTGACCGGGGAGCTGTTTTTT
CASNLGQILTGELFF
>TRBJ1-2|TRBV25-1|.|TRBD1
TGTGCCAGCAGTGGCGCGGACAGGGGGAAGAATGGCTACACCTTC
CASSGADRGKNGYTF
>TRBJ1-2|TRBV5-1|.|.
TGCGCCAGCAGCTTGGGGGACGGGGAGGACTATGGCTACACCTTC
CASSLGDGEDYGYTF
>TRBJ2-1|TRBV29-1|.|TRBD2
TGCAGCGCCGGCTTCCCCCGGGAGGGTCAAAATGAGCAGTTCTTC
CSAGFPREGQNEQFF
>TRBJ2-5|TRBV30|.|TRBD1
TGTGCCTGGGGACAGGGGGCTAGAGAGACCCAGTACTTC
CAWGQGARETQYF
>TRBJ2-6|TRBV30|.|.
TGTGCCTGGATGCCACAGGGATTTGCCTCTGGGGCCAACGTCCTGACTTTC
CAWMPQGFASGANVLTF
>TRBJ2-2|TRBV5-4|.|TRBD2
TGTGCCAGCAGCGTACAGACTAGCGGGAGAGGTACCGGGGAGCTGTTTTTT
CASSVQTSGRGTGELFF
>TRBJ2-2|TRBV19|once|TRBD2
TGTGCCAGTAGTATATACGGACTAGTGCACACCGGGGAGCTGTTTTTT
CASSIYGLVHTGELFF
>TRBJ1-2|TRBV6-5|.|.
TGTGCCAGCAGTTACGGGCAGGGGATAGGGGGCTACACCTTC
CASSYGQGIGGYTF
>TRBJ2-3|TRBV6-1|.|TRBD1
TGTGCCACGGAAGCAGGGGGCCTGAGCACAGATACGCAGTATTTT
CATEAGGLSTDTQYF
>TRBJ2-3|TRBV5-1|once|TRBD1
TGCGCCAGCAGCTCCGGGACAGGGGGCGCAGATACGCAGTATTTT
CASSSGTGGADTQYF
>TRBJ1-1|TRBV12-5|.|.
TGTGCTAGTGGTTTGATGATTGGTCCGGGGTCGAACACTGAAGCTTTCTTT
CASGLMIGPGSNTEAFF
>TRBJ2-1|TRBV6-1|.|TRBD2
TGTGCCAGCAGTGGGACTAGCGGGAGGGGATCCTACAATGAGCAGTTCTTC
CASSGTSGRGSYNEQFF
>TRBJ2-4|TRBV5-1|.|TRBD1
TGCGCCAGCAGCTTGGAGGGACAGGAAAACATTCAGTACTTC
CASSLEGQENIQYF
>TRBJ1-1|TRBV10-3|.|TRBD1
TGTGCCATCAAGAGACAGGGTCTGAACACTGAAGCTTTCTTT
CAIKRQGLNTEAFF
>TRBJ2-3|TRBV28|.|.
TGTGCCAGCAGTTCACAGGGAGATACGCAGTATTTT
CASSSQGDTQYF
>TRBJ1-1|TRBV10-3|.|.
TGTGCCATCAGTGGGAGGGACACTGAAGCTTTCTTT
CAISGRDTEAFF
>TRBJ2-7|TRBV6-4|.|TRBD1
TGTGCCAGCAACCCGGGACAGGGATCCTACGAGCAGTACTTC
CASNPGQGSYEQYF
>TRBJ1-5|TRBV27|.|TRBD1
TGTGCCAGCAGTTTCCAGGGGGCTGGGAATCAGCCCCAGCATTTT
CASSFQGAGNQPQHF
>TRBJ2-5|TRBV28|.|TRBD2
TGTGCCAGCGGACTAGCGGGAGGGCGCGGAGAGACCCAGTACTTC
CASGLAGGRGETQYF
>TRBJ2-3|TRBV9|.|TRBD2
TGTGCCAGCAGCGTAGCCCACGTGGGGGTGCGGGGGGATACGCAGTATTTT
CASSVAHVGVRGDTQYF
>TRBJ2-7|TRBV13|few|TRBD1
TGTGCCAGCAGCTTAGTCACAGGGGGAGTTTACGAGCAGTACTTC
CASSLVTGGVYEQYF
>TRBJ1-1|TRBV4-2|.|TRBD1
TGTGCCAGCAGCCAAGTCGGGGGACAGCTACTTGAAGCTTTCTTT
CASSQVGGQLLEAFF
>TRBJ2-7|TRBV28|.|.
TGTGCCAGCAGTTTTCGCAGGGAAACCTACGAGCAGTACTTC
CASSFRRETYEQYF
>TRBJ1-1|TRBV18|.|TRBD1
TGTGCCAGCTCGAGACAGGGAAACACTGAAGCTTTCTTT
CASSRQGNTEAFF
>TRBJ2-3|TRBV7-2|.|.
TGTGCCAGCAGCTTATCCCGCCCGGGAGATACGCAGTATTTT
CASSLSRPGDTQYF
>TRBJ2-1|TRBV4-1|.|.
TGCGCCAGCTTAGGGGTAGGAGGGCCTTTGAACAATGAGCAGTTCTTC
CASLGVGGPLNNEQFF
>TRBJ2-7|TRBV6-6|.|.
TGTGCCAGCAGTTACGTCGGTCTGCCGGGCGAGCAGTACTTC
CASSYVGLPGEQYF
>TRBJ1-2|TRBV7-9|.|.
TGTGCCAGCAGCCCAGGGGCGAAAAGCCGAGAGGGCTATGGCTACACCTTC
CASSPGAKSREGYGYTF
>TRBJ2-1|TRBV4-2|.|TRBD2
TGTGCCAGCAGCCAAGGGATTGGCGGGGGGGCGTACAATGAGCAGTTCTTC
CASSQGIGGGAYNEQFF
>TRBJ2-2|TRBV6-5|few|TRBD1
TGTGCCAGCAGAGGGACAGGGTACACCGGGGAGCTGTTTTTT
CASRGTGYTGELFF
>TRBJ1-5|TRBV5-8|.|.
TGTGCCAGCAGCCCTAGGACAGGCAATCAGCCCCAGCATTTT
CASSPRTGNQPQHF
>TRBJ2-1|TRBV27|.|TRBD2
TGTGCCAGCAGTTCCAGCGGGACTTACAATGAGCAGTTCTTC
CASSSSGTYNEQFF
>TRBJ1-4|TRBV5-1|once|.
TGCGCCAGCAGCTTGGCAGGGGCTACAACAACTAATGAAAAACTGTTTTTT
CASSLAGATTTNEKLFF
>TRBJ1-2|TRBV6-5|.|TRBD1
TGTGCCAGCAGTTATACAGGGGCTATTGATGGCTACCCCTTC
CASSYTGAIDGYPF